Given below is one TCR beta chain in context. This sample was included in a study of blood T cell repertoires in COVID-19. Trimming cost V 6 bases and J 1 base; bases outside gene matches: 6. The CDR3 has 16 amino acids. CDR1 is MDHEN and CDR2 is SYDVKM in the germline V gene. Profiled with immunoSEQ multiplex PCR; TCRdb holds only in-frame clones, not every one. Of roughly 700,000 clones in the sample, 85% to 90% were seen once. The chain combines TRBV28 with TRBJ2-6, with 7 bases that match TRBD1. The sequence was obtained from a woman aged 18-29 years with acute or convalescent COVID-19. The specimen sequenced was peripheral blood. CDR3 coding DNA: TGTGCCAGCAGACCAGGGGGACAATCTGGGGCCAACGTCCTGACTTTC. Amino acid sequence: CASRPGGQSGANVLTF.